This T cell receptor beta chain was recorded in a study of OX40 agonist ivuxolimab in advanced cancers. On the study more broadly: All patients had ivuxolimab intravenously every 2 weeks at 0.01 to 10 mg/kg.

The CDR3 loop spans 13 amino acids. The V end was cut by 4 bases, the J end by 3 bases, with 11 bases between. CDR1 and CDR2 (germline): SGDLS, YYNGEE. Measured with immunoSEQ multiplex PCR; TCRdb has only the in-frame clones, and not every one. Of about 94,000 clones in the sample, roughly 84% were seen once. The source is an adult with an advanced solid tumor such as melanoma, head and neck, liver or kidney cancer. The chain employs TRBV9 and TRBJ2-7, with a possible D match to TRBD1 (6 bases). The sequences come from CD4+ or CD8+ T cells sorted from blood, collected in a trial of the OX40 agonist ivuxolimab. The CDR3 DNA follows: TGTGCCAGCAGCTCTCGGGGACACTACGAGCAGTACTTC. This codes for CASSSRGHYEQYF.